This TCR beta chain was identified in a study of patients and donors after allogeneic stem cell transplantation. TCRdb redid the calling of the RT-PCR reads with MiXCR, one entry per CDR3 protein. The data show approximately 88,000 distinct CDR3 sequences, approximately 5% seen once. Germline CDR1 reads SGHDN; CDR2 reads FVKESK. This CDR3 spans 14 amino acids. The TCR comes from a human donor who was either an allogeneic HSCT recipient or a stem cell or donor lymphocyte infusion donor (not recorded which). It is not recorded whose cells these are; they may come from a transplant donor. The V gene is TRBV14, the J gene TRBJ2-7; TRBD1 matches 7 bases. The sample was blood, either unsorted or a sorted T cell fraction (not recorded which). The CDR3 DNA sequence: TGTTCGCTCAGGACGCGAAGGGGGCACTACGAGCAGTACTTC. This gives the protein CSLRTRRGHYEQYF.